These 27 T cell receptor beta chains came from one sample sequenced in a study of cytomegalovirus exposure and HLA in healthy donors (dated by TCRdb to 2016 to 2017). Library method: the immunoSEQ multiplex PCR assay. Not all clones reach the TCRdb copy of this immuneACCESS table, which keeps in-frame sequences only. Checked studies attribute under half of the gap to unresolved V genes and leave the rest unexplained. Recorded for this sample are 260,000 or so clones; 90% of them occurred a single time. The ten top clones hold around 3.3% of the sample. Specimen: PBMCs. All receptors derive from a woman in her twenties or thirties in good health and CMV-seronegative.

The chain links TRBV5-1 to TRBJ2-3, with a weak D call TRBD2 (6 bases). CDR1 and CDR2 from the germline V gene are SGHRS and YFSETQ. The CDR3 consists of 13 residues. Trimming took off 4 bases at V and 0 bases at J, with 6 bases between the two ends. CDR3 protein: CASSSGSTDTQYF. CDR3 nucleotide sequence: TGCGCCAGCAGCAGCGGGAGCACAGATACGCAGTATTTT.

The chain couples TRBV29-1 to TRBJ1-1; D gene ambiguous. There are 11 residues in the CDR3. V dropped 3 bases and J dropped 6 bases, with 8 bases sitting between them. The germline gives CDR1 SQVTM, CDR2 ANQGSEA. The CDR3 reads CSVEGYAEAFF. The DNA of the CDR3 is TGCAGCGTTGAGGGGTACGCTGAAGCTTTCTTT.

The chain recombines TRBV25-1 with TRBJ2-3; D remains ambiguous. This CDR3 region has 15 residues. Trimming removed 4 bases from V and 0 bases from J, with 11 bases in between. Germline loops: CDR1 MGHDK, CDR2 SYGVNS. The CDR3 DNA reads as TGTGCCAGCAGTGCCCCAGGCTCTAGCACAGATACGCAGTATTTT. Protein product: CASSAPGSSTDTQYF.

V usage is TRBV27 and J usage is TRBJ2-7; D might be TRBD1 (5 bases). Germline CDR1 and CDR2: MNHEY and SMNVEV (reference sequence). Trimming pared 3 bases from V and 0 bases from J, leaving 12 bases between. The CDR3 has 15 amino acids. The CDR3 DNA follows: TGTGCCAGCAGTTTTCAGGGCAGGGTCTCCTACGAGCAGTACTTC. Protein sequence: CASSFQGRVSYEQYF.

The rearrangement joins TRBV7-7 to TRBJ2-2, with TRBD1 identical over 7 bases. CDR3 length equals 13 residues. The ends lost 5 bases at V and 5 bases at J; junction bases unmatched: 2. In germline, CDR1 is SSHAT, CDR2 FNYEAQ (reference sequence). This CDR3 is CASSPTGTGELFF. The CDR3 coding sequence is TGTGCCAGCAGCCCGACAGGGACCGGGGAGCTGTTTTTT.

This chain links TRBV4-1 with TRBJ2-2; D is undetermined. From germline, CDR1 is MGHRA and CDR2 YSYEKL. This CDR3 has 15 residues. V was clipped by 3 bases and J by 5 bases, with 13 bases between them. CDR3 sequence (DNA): TGCGCCAGCAGCCAGGGCTCACGAGGAACCGGGGAGCTGTTTTTT. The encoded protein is CASSQGSRGTGELFF.

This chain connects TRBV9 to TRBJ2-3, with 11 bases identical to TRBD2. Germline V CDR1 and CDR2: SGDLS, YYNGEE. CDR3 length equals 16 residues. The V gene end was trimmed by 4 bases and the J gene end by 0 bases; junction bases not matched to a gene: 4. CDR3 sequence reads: CASSLGTSGSTDTQYF. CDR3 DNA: TGTGCCAGCAGCCTTGGGACTAGCGGTAGCACAGATACGCAGTATTTT.

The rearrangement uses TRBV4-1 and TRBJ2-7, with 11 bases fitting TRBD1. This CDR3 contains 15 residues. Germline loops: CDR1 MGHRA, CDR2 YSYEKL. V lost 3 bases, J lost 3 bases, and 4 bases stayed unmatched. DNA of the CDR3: TGCGCCAGCAGCCAGTCCGGGACAGGGGGCTACGAGCAGTACTTC. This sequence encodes CASSQSGTGGYEQYF.

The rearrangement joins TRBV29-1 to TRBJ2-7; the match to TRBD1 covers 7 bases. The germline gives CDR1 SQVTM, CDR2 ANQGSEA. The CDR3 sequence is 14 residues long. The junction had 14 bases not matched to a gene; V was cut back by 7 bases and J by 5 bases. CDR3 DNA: TGCAGCGCTGGGGACGGGACAGCAGGCGACGAGCAGTACTTC. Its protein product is CSAGDGTAGDEQYF.

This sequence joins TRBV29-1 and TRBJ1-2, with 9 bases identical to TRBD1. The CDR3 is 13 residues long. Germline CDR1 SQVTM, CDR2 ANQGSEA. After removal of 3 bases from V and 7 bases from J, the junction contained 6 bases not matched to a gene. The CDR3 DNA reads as TGCAGCGTTGATAGGGGACAGGGAAGTGGCTACACCTTC. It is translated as CSVDRGQGSGYTF.

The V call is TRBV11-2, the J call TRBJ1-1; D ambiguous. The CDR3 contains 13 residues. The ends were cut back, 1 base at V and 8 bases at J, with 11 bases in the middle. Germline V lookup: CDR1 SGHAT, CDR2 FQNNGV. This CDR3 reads CASSLARWEEAFF. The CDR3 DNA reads TGTGCCAGCAGCTTAGCGCGTTGGGAGGAAGCTTTCTTT.

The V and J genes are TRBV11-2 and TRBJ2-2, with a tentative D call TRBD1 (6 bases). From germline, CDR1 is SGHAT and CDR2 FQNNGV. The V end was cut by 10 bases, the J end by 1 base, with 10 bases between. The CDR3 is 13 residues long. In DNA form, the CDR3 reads TGTGCCAACAGGGTGGGGAACACCGGGGAGCTGTTTTTT. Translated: CANRVGNTGELFF. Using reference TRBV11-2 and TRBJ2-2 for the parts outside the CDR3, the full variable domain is EAGVAQSPRYKIIEKRQSVAFWCNPISGHATLYWYQQILGQGPKLLIQFQNNGVVDDSQLPKDRFSAERLKGVDSTLKIQPAKLEDSAVYLCANRVGNTGELFFGEGSRLTVL.

CDR3 in amino acids: CASSPRWETQYF. The CDR3 bases are TGTGCCAGCAGCCCGAGATGGGAGACCCAGTACTTC. The gene calls are TRBV7-8 and TRBJ2-5; D is unresolved. Germline-derived CDR1 and CDR2 are SGHVS and FQNEAQ. The germline V and J ends were trimmed by 5 bases and 5 bases, with 9 bases remaining between them. This CDR3 region has 12 residues.

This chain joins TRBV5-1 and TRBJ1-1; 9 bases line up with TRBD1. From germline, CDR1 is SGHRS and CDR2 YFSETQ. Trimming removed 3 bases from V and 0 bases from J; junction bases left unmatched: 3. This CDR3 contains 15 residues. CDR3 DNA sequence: TGCGCCAGCAGCTGGACAGGGGCGGTGAACACTGAAGCTTTCTTT. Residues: CASSWTGAVNTEAFF.

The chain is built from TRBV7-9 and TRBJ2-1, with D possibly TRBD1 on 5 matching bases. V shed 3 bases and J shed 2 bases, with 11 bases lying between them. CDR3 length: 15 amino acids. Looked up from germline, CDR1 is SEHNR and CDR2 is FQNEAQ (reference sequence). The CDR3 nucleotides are TGTGCCAGCAGCTTTGCCCAGGGAACCTACAATGAGCAGTTCTTC. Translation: CASSFAQGTYNEQFF.

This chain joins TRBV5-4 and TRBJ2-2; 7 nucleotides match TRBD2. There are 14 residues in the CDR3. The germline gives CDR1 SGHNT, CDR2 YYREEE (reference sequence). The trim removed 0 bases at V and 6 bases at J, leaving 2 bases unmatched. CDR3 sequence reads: CASSLGTSAGELFF. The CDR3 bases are TGTGCCAGCAGCTTGGGGACTAGTGCCGGGGAGCTGTTTTTT.

This CDR3 reads CASSRFGQMQETQYF. The CDR3 DNA sequence: TGTGCCAGCAGCCGCTTCGGACAGATGCAAGAGACCCAGTACTTC. The chain links TRBV4-2 to TRBJ2-5; D may be TRBD1 (6 bases). The germline V gene encodes CDR1 LGHNA and CDR2 YNFKEQ. V gave up 4 bases and J gave up 2 bases, with 14 bases separating them. The CDR3 has 15 residues.

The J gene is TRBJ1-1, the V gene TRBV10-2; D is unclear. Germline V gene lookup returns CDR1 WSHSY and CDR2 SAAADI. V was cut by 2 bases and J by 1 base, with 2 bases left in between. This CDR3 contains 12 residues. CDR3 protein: CASSEGNTEAFF. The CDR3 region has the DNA TGCGCCAGCAGTGAGGGGAACACTGAAGCTTTCTTT.

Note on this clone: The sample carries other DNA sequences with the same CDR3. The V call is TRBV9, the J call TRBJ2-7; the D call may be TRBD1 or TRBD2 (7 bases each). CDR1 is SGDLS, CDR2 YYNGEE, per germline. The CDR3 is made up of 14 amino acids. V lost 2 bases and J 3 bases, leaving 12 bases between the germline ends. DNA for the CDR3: TGTGCCAGCAGCGTCTCAGGGGGGGACTACGAGCAGTACTTC. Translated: CASSVSGGDYEQYF.

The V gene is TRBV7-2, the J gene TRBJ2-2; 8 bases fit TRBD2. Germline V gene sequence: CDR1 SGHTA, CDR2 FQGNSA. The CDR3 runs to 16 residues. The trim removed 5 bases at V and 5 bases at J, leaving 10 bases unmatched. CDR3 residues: CASSATGTSRTGELFF. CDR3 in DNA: TGTGCCAGCAGCGCAACCGGGACTAGTCGTACCGGGGAGCTGTTTTTT.

CDR3 region: CAWSVSSGSYEQYF. CDR3 coding DNA: TGTGCCTGGAGTGTGTCCAGCGGGAGCTACGAGCAGTACTTC. The rearrangement links TRBV30 to TRBJ2-7, with 8 nucleotides matching TRBD2. V dropped 0 bases and J dropped 3; count of bases not matched to a gene: 4. CDR1 is GTSNPN and CDR2 is SVGIG in the germline V gene (reference sequence). This CDR3 region has 14 residues.

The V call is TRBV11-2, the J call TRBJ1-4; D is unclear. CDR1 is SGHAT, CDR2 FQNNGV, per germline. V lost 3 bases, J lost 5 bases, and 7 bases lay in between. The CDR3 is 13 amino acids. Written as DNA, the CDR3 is TGTGCCAGCAGCTTGGAACCAAATGAAAAACTGTTTTTT. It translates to CASSLEPNEKLFF.

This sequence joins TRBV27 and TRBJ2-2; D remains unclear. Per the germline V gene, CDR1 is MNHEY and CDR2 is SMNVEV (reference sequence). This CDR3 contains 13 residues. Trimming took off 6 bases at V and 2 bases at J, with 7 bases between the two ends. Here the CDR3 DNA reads TGTGCCAGCAGAAGACTCAACACCGGGGAGCTGTTTTTT. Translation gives CASRRLNTGELFF.

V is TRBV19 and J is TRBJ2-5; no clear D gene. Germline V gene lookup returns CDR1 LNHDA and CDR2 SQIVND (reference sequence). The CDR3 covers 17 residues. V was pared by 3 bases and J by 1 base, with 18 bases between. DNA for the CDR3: TGTGCCAGTAGTATGGTGGCAATTAACTGGGGCCAAGAGACCCAGTACTTC. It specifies CASSMVAINWGQETQYF.

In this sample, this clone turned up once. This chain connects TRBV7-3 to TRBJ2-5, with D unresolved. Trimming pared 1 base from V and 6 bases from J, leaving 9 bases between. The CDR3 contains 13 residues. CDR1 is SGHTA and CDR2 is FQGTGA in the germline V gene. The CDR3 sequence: CASSLMQEQTQYF. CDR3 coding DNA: TGTGCCAGCAGCTTAATGCAGGAGCAGACCCAGTACTTC.

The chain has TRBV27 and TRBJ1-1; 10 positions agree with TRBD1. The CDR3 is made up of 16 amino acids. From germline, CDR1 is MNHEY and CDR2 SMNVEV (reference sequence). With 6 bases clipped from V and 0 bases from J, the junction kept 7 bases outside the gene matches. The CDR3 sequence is CASSPGQGVMNTEAFF. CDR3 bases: TGTGCCAGCAGCCCCGGACAGGGGGTTATGAACACTGAAGCTTTCTTT.

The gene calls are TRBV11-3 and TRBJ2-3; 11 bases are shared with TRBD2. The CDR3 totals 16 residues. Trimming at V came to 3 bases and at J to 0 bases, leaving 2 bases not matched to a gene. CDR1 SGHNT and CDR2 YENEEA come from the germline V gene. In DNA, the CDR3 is TGTGCCAGCAGCTTTCTAGCGGGAGGAAGCACAGATACGCAGTATTTT. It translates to CASSFLAGGSTDTQYF.